This T cell receptor beta chain was found in a study of long-term antiretroviral therapy in people with HIV. V dropped 4 bases and J dropped 3 bases, with 6 bases sitting between them. The CDR3 sequence is 12 residues long. Germline lookup yields CDR1 SGHTS and CDR2 YDEGEE. Survey level was the resolution at which the v3.0 immunoSEQ assay ran. The repertoire was sequenced with immunoSEQ multiplex PCR; TCRdb's copy has only in-frame clones and lacks some. Among about 14,000 clones listed, around three quarters were seen once. For this clone: What it binds is not known.

Study-level results: Clones with expansion before ART led the repertoire at all time points. Blood sampling spanned 2004 to 2017, possibly under older ART regimens. Narrower CDR3 length ranges marked HIV repertoires relative to controls.

Each contributor possessed a minimum of one pre-ART and a minimum of two post-ART PBMC samples. This chain connects TRBV5-8 to TRBJ2-3; D is ambiguous. The TCR sequence derives from a man between 35 and 55 years old with HIV. The sequenced sample was unsorted PBMCs, obtained 3.2 years before starting antiretroviral therapy. DNA for the CDR3: TGTGCCAGCAGCCGACGGACAGATACGCAGTATTTT. Translation: CASSRRTDTQYF.